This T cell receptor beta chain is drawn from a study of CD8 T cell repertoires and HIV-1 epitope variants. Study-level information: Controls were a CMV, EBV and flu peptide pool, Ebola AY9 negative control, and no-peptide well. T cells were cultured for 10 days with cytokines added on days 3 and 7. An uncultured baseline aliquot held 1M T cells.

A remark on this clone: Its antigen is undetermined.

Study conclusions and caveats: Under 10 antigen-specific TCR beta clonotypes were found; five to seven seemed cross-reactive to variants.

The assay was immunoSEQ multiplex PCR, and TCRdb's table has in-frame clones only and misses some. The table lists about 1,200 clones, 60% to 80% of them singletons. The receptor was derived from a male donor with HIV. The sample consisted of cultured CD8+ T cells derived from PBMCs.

The CDR3 spells CASSPQLTAFGTEAFF. In nucleotides, the CDR3 is TGTGCCAGCAGTCCCCAACTGACAGCCTTCGGCACTGAAGCTTTCTTT. This chain uses TRBV28 with TRBJ1-1; tentatively, D is TRBD1 (5 bases). In germline, CDR1 is MDHEN, CDR2 SYDVKM. The length of the CDR3 is 16 residues. V shed 5 bases and J shed 4 bases, with 20 bases lying between them.